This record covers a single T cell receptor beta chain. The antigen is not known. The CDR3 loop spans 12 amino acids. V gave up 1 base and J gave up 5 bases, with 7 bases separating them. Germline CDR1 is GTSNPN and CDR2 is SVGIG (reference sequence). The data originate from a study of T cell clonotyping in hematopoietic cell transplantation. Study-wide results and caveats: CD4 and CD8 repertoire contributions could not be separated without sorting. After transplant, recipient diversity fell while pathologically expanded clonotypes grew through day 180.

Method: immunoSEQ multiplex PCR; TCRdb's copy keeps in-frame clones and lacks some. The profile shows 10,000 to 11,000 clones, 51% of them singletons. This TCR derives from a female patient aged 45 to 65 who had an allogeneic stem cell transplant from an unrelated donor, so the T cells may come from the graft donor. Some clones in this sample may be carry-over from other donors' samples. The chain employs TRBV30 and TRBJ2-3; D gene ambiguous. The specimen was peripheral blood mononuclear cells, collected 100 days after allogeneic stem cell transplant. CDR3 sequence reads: CAWSASVDTQYF. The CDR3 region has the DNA TGTGCCTGGAGTGCAAGCGTAGATACGCAGTATTTT.